The 21 T cell receptor beta chains below all came from one sample that was sequenced in a study of cytomegalovirus exposure and HLA in healthy donors. Both 60 Vbeta primers and 13 Jbeta primers went into the PCR. Produced via immunoSEQ multiplex PCR; TCRdb's table is partial and in-frame only. The data hold over 150,000 clones, with approximately 85% observed a single time. Sequences were obtained from PBMCs. These receptors were taken from a girl aged 5 to 17 in good health and CMV-seropositive.

The chain carries TRBV5-1 and TRBJ2-6; 11 bases are shared with TRBD1. The V gene end was trimmed by 4 bases and the J gene end by 0 bases; junction bases not matched to a gene: 3. The V gene's germline CDR1 is SGHRS and CDR2 YFSETQ. This CDR3 has 17 amino acids. The CDR3 DNA follows: TGCGCCAGCAGCATCGGGACAGGGGGCTCTGGGGCCAACGTCCTGACTTTC. Residues: CASSIGTGGSGANVLTF. Complete variable domain (other parts from reference TRBV5-1 and TRBJ2-6): KAGVTQTPRYLIKTRGQQVTLSCSPISGHRSVSWYQQTPGQGLQFLFEYFSETQRNKGNFPGRFSGRQFSNSRSEMNVSTLELGDSALYLCASSIGTGGSGANVLTFGAGSRLTVL.

The chain has TRBV10-1 and TRBJ2-7, with D unresolved. The CDR3 is made up of 14 amino acids. V gave up 3 bases and J gave up 4 bases, with 13 bases separating them. Per germline, CDR1 WNHNN and CDR2 SYGVQD (reference sequence). The CDR3: CASSERPGLYEQYF. As DNA, the CDR3 is TGCGCCAGCAGTGAACGACCGGGTTTGTACGAGCAGTACTTC.

This rearrangement joins TRBV6-1 to TRBJ1-2; D is perhaps TRBD1 (5 bases). The V gene's germline CDR1 is MNHNS and CDR2 SASEGT. V gave up 7 bases and J gave up 11 bases, with 20 bases separating them. This CDR3 has 13 residues. The CDR3 region has the DNA TGTGCCAGCACCCCCTTCGGGGGTTCACAGTACACCTTC. Residues: CASTPFGGSQYTF.

J is TRBJ2-1 and V is TRBV5-1; TRBD1 matches 8 bases. Trimming cost V 4 bases and J 7 bases; bases outside gene matches: 13. The CDR3 has 16 amino acids. The germline CDR1 and CDR2 sequences are SGHRS and YFSETQ. The CDR3 protein is CASSRTGTGSWNEQFF. As DNA, the CDR3 is TGCGCCAGCAGCAGAACCGGGACAGGTTCGTGGAATGAGCAGTTCTTC. The variable domain in full, with the rest retrieved from reference TRBV5-1 and TRBJ2-1, is KAGVTQTPRYLIKTRGQQVTLSCSPISGHRSVSWYQQTPGQGLQFLFEYFSETQRNKGNFPGRFSGRQFSNSRSEMNVSTLELGDSALYLCASSRTGTGSWNEQFFGPGTRLTVL.

This chain links TRBV7-9 with TRBJ1-1, with no clear D. Trimming left V 4 bases short and J 6 bases short, with 6 bases between. Looked up from germline, CDR1 is SEHNR and CDR2 is FQNEAQ (reference sequence). This CDR3 contains 11 residues. This CDR3 is CASSSLSEAFF. The CDR3 DNA follows: TGTGCCAGCAGCTCCCTGTCTGAAGCTTTCTTT.

V is TRBV2 and J is TRBJ1-2, with 7 bases aligning to TRBD1. The CDR3 contains 14 residues. The V gene's germline CDR1 is SNHLY and CDR2 FYNNEI. In DNA, the CDR3 is TGTGCTTCTACAGCAGGGGGGAAAGCCTATGGCTACACCTTC. Its translation: CASTAGGKAYGYTF.

The V call is TRBV2, the J call TRBJ1-5; 8 nucleotides line up with TRBD1. Trimming removed 9 bases from V and 1 base from J; junction bases left unmatched: 2. The CDR3 is made up of 13 amino acids. CDR1 is SNHLY and CDR2 is FYNNEI in the germline V gene. CDR3 nucleotides: TGTGCCAGTGGACAGGGAAGCAATCAGCCCCAGCATTTT. Its protein product is CASGQGSNQPQHF. Based on the CDR3 plus reference TRBV2 and TRBJ1-5, the full variable domain is EPEVTQTPSHQVTQMGQEVILRCVPISNHLYFYWYRQILGQKVEFLVSFYNNEISEKSEIFDDQFSVERPDGSNFTLKIRSTKLEDSAMYFCASGQGSNQPQHFGDGTRLSIL.

The chain couples TRBV2 to TRBJ1-1; D uncertain. Per the germline V gene, CDR1 is SNHLY and CDR2 is FYNNEI. V dropped 4 bases and J dropped 1 base, with 7 bases sitting between them. This CDR3 comprises 13 residues. The CDR3 bases are TGTGCCAGCAGTGTGGCAGAGAACACTGAAGCTTTCTTT. It specifies CASSVAENTEAFF.

The chain is built from TRBV10-3 and TRBJ1-6; a possible D gene is TRBD1 (5 bases). In germline, CDR1 is ENHRY, CDR2 SYGVKD. Trimming left V 6 bases short and J 0 bases short, with 15 bases between. The CDR3 loop spans 17 amino acids. In DNA form, the CDR3 reads TGTGCCATCAGAAGGGAGGGGAGAGGCTCCTATAATTCACCCCTCCACTTT. Translated, it gives CAIRREGRGSYNSPLHF.

This clone was seen a single time. The chain links TRBV28 to TRBJ2-5; no definite D call. The J call is doubtful: the DNA matches TRBJ2-7 better. This CDR3 has 12 amino acids. From germline, CDR1 is MDHEN and CDR2 SYDVKM. CDR3 in amino acids: CASSFSGYEQYF. CDR3 bases: TGTGCCAGCAGTTTTTCGGGTTACGAGCAGTACTTC.

The chain carries TRBV6-5 and TRBJ2-2, with 7 bases fitting TRBD1. The CDR3 sequence is 15 residues long. Trimming took 5 bases from V and 6 from J; bases not matched to a gene: 9. The germline V gene has CDR1 MNHEY and CDR2 SVGAGI. The CDR3 coding sequence is TGTGCCAGCAGTCCCCGACAGGGCGCGGCCGGGGAGCTGTTTTTT. Protein product: CASSPRQGAAGELFF.

The chain couples TRBV7-8 to TRBJ2-1, with a weak D call TRBD1 (5 bases). The CDR3 sequence is 17 residues long. V lost 5 bases to trimming and J lost 6 bases, with 23 bases between them. Germline CDR1 reads SGHVS; CDR2 reads FQNEAQ. The CDR3 loop is CASSINHDRWGGNEQFF. The CDR3 nucleotides are TGTGCCAGCAGCATTAACCACGACAGATGGGGCGGCAATGAGCAGTTCTTC.

The rearrangement uses TRBV7-9 and TRBJ1-2; maybe TRBD1 (5 bases). Germline CDR1 is SEHNR and CDR2 is FQNEAQ (reference sequence). This CDR3 has 13 residues. V dropped 4 bases and J dropped 5 bases, with 11 bases sitting between them. Here the CDR3 DNA reads TGTGCCAGCAGCTCGCAGGACACATATGGCTACACCTTC. It specifies CASSSQDTYGYTF.

J is TRBJ2-1 and V is TRBV7-9; 9 bases are shared with TRBD1. This CDR3 contains 15 residues. The V gene end was trimmed by 5 bases and the J gene end by 5 bases; junction bases not matched to a gene: 7. Germline assignment: CDR1 SEHNR and CDR2 FQNEAQ (reference sequence). The CDR3 DNA reads TGTGCCAGCAGCCACCGGGACAGGGCCGACAATGAGCAGTTCTTC. Translating gives CASSHRDRADNEQFF.

This clone turned up a few times. This chain connects TRBV7-9 to TRBJ2-6; D gene uncertain. Per germline, CDR1 SEHNR and CDR2 FQNEAQ (reference sequence). The CDR3 has 15 residues. V lost 0 bases, J lost 2 bases, and 5 bases lay in between. For the CDR3, the DNA is TGTGCCAGCAGCTTAGCGAGTACTGGGGCCAACGTCCTGACTTTC. It specifies CASSLASTGANVLTF. Full variable domain (rest looked up from reference TRBV7-9 and TRBJ2-6): DTGVSQNPRHKITKRGQNVTFRCDPISEHNRLYWYRQTLGQGPEFLTYFQNEAQLEKSRLLSDRFSAERPKGSFSTLEIQRTEQGDSAMYLCASSLASTGANVLTFGAGSRLTVL.

This clone was observed a few times. V usage is TRBV9 and J usage is TRBJ2-2; D remains ambiguous. V was shortened by 2 bases and J by 6 bases, with 14 bases between the two germline ends. There are 15 residues in the CDR3. Germline-derived CDR1 and CDR2 are SGDLS and YYNGEE. The CDR3 loop is CASSVPGLEAGELFF. The CDR3 bases are TGTGCCAGCAGCGTCCCAGGCCTTGAAGCCGGGGAGCTGTTTTTT.

The chain employs TRBV6-6 and TRBJ1-5, with unresolved D. This CDR3 is built from 15 residues. Germline CDR1 reads MNHNY; CDR2 reads SVGAGI (reference sequence). V lost 2 bases to trimming and J lost 6 bases, with 14 bases between them. CDR3 loop: CASSYVSPGGQPQHF. The DNA for the CDR3 is TGTGCCAGCAGTTACGTTTCCCCCGGAGGTCAGCCCCAGCATTTT.

The genes are TRBV27 and TRBJ1-2; unclear D gene. The V gene's germline CDR1 is MNHEY and CDR2 SMNVEV (reference sequence). V dropped 0 bases and J dropped 1 base, with 9 bases sitting between them. There are 15 residues in the CDR3. This CDR3 is CASSLSRNLNYGYTF. CDR3 nucleotide sequence: TGTGCCAGCAGTTTATCCAGGAACCTTAACTATGGCTACACCTTC.

The chain uses TRBV7-2 and TRBJ2-1; 8 positions agree with TRBD2. Germline CDR1 and CDR2: SGHTA and FQGNSA. The CDR3 covers 16 residues. Losses at the gene ends were 1 base for V and 5 bases for J; bases not matched to a gene: 7. The CDR3 region is CASSLGAGGGNNEQFF. The DNA for the CDR3 is TGTGCCAGCAGCTTAGGGGCGGGCGGGGGGAACAATGAGCAGTTCTTC.

The chain has TRBV7-2 and TRBJ2-4; TRBD2 agrees at 15 bases. The ends lost 4 bases at V and 7 bases at J; junction bases unmatched: 2. This CDR3 has 15 amino acids. Looked up from germline, CDR1 is SGHTA and CDR2 is FQGNSA. The DNA of the CDR3 is TGTGCCAGCAGCTGGACTAGCGGGGGGGCTAACATTCAGTACTTC. Protein sequence: CASSWTSGGANIQYF.

The chain uses TRBV2 and TRBJ2-7; D is ambiguous. The CDR3 spans 15 residues. Trimming stripped 0 bases from V and 6 bases from J, with 15 bases between. Germline lookup yields CDR1 SNHLY and CDR2 FYNNEI. CDR3 nucleotide sequence: TGTGCCAGCAGTGAAGCGCTTATGGTAGTCGGCGAGCAGTACTTC. Translation gives CASSEALMVVGEQYF.